Following are 8 T cell receptor beta chains from one sample sequenced in a study of CXCR3-negative and CXCR3-positive naive CD8 T cells. Their target antigens are unknown. TRB cDNA libraries were made by UMI-labeled 5' RACE. TCRdb reanalyzed the 5' RACE reads and collapses them to one entry per CDR3 protein, without DNA. Seen in this sample are about 98,000 distinct CDR3 sequences; the ten most common clones hold roughly 0.99%. Study-level findings and limits: Hydrophobicity of TRB CDR3s was greater in CXCR3-positive naive cells than in CXCR3-negative naive cells.

The sample comprised naive CXCR3+ CD8+ T cells from blood. Subset reported: CD45RO-CCR7+CD27+CD95- naive CD8+ T cells expressing CXCR3 (TNR3+). These receptors all stem from a human donor in good health. Some clones in this sample may be carry-over from other donors' samples.

The rearrangement links TRBV7-9 to TRBJ2-7; TCRdb proposes TRBD1, but this gene call is untestable without DNA. Germline-derived CDR1 and CDR2 are SEHNR and FQNEAQ (reference sequence). The CDR3 runs 14 residues. The CDR3 protein is CASSFRDRVYEQYF.

The V gene is TRBV20-1, the J gene TRBJ2-7; TCRdb calls TRBD1, which cannot be checked without DNA. Germline CDR1 DFQATT, CDR2 SNEGSKA (reference sequence). The CDR3 covers 17 residues. The chain's CDR3 is CSARASIAGTERYEQYF.

V usage is TRBV5-1 and J usage is TRBJ2-7; without DNA, the TCRdb call of TRBD1 cannot be checked. CDR1 SGHRS and CDR2 YFSETQ come from the germline V gene. The CDR3 contains 15 residues. CDR3 residues: CASSLEARASYEQYF.

The chain recombines TRBV24-1 with TRBJ2-1; TCRdb's D call of TRBD2 is untestable without DNA. Germline V gives CDR1 KGHDR, CDR2 SFDVKD. This CDR3 has 18 amino acids. This CDR3 is CATSDLSPLAGKYNEQFF.

The chain recombines TRBV24-1 with TRBJ2-3; no DNA is available, so the TRBD1 call from TCRdb remains unchecked. CDR3 length: 17 amino acids. Germline CDR1 KGHDR, CDR2 SFDVKD. This CDR3 is CATSDPGMGVREDTQYF.

The chain uses TRBV4-2 and TRBJ2-1; there is no DNA to check the TCRdb D call of TRBD2. The V gene's germline CDR1 is LGHNA and CDR2 YNFKEQ. The CDR3 is made up of 15 amino acids. The CDR3 is CASSQWSGGYNEQFF.

This chain uses TRBV7-7 with TRBJ2-1; no DNA is available, so the TRBD1 call from TCRdb remains unchecked. The CDR3 length is 17 residues. Germline assignment: CDR1 SSHAT and CDR2 FNYEAQ (reference sequence). This CDR3 is CASSLAGGGPSGNEQFF.

This rearrangement joins TRBV6-2 or TRBV6-3 to TRBJ2-1; the TCRdb call, TRBD2, lacks DNA for checking. The CDR3 extends over 14 amino acids. Germline CDR1 is MNHEY and CDR2 is SVGEGT. The CDR3 spells CASSMGLAVYEQFF.